The 27 T cell receptor beta chains below were found in one sample sequenced in a study of blood T cell repertoires in COVID-19. Sequenced by immunoSEQ multiplex PCR; TCRdb stores in-frame clones only, minus some. The sample holds under 250,000 clones, nearly 90% seen once. Sample: PBMCs or T cells enriched from blood (not recorded which). Receptors were obtained from a woman aged 25-40 years with acute COVID-19.

The chain couples TRBV10-2 to TRBJ2-7; perhaps TRBD1 as D (6 bases). The CDR3 sequence is 13 residues long. V shed 6 bases and J shed 0 bases, with 9 bases lying between them. The germline CDR1 and CDR2 sequences are WSHSY and SAAADI. In DNA, the CDR3 is TGCGCCAGCAGCACAGGGAGCTCCTACGAGCAGTACTTC. The encoded protein is CASSTGSSYEQYF.

This clone was seen only once. This rearrangement joins TRBV29-1 to TRBJ2-2; TRBD1 might be the D (5 bases). Per the germline V gene, CDR1 is SQVTM and CDR2 is ANQGSEA. The length of the CDR3 is 14 residues. V was trimmed by 4 bases and J by 1 base, leaving 10 bases between them. The CDR3 DNA sequence: TGCAGCGTTGCTTTTGGACAGAACACCGGGGAGCTGTTTTTT. Translating gives CSVAFGQNTGELFF.

V gene TRBV2 combines with J gene TRBJ2-5; 14 bases are a match to TRBD2. Trimming cost V 8 bases and J 5 bases; bases outside gene matches: 7. CDR3 size: 15 residues. Germline V CDR1 and CDR2: SNHLY, FYNNEI. The DNA for the CDR3 is TGTGCCAGCCGACTAGCGGGGGGGAAGGGCGAGACCCAGTACTTC. Amino acids: CASRLAGGKGETQYF.

V usage is TRBV4-1 and J usage is TRBJ2-1; D is perhaps TRBD2 (5 bases). The germline V gene encodes CDR1 MGHRA and CDR2 YSYEKL. Between the trimmed V and J ends, which lost 5 bases and 2 bases, there was a span of 13 bases. This CDR3 has 15 amino acids. Here the CDR3 DNA reads TGCGCCAGCAGCAGAACGGACTTGACCTACAATGAGCAGTTCTTC. Its translation is CASSRTDLTYNEQFF.

This chain connects TRBV15 to TRBJ2-1; TRBD1 matches 7 bases. The junction had 6 bases not matched to a gene; V was cut back by 0 bases and J by 7 bases. CDR1 is LNHNV, CDR2 YYDKDF, per germline (reference sequence). The CDR3 has 15 amino acids. The CDR3 DNA reads as TGTGCCACCAGCAGAGATGCCCAACAGGGGAATGAGCAGTTCTTC. Protein product: CATSRDAQQGNEQFF.

This clone has only one observation. For the CDR3, the DNA is TGTGCCAGCAGTTCTAATTTTAACTATGGCTACACCTTC. Encoded protein: CASSSNFNYGYTF. V is TRBV12-3 or TRBV12-4 and J is TRBJ1-2, with D hard to call. The CDR3 runs to 13 residues. V lost 4 bases, J lost 1 base, and 7 bases lay in between.

This chain joins TRBV4-3 and TRBJ2-3; D might be TRBD2 (5 bases). The CDR3 covers 14 residues. CDR1 LGHNA and CDR2 YSLEER come from the germline V gene. V shed 0 bases and J shed 6 bases, with 10 bases lying between them. Here the CDR3 DNA reads TGCGCCAGCAGCCAAGATCAGCGGCGGGATACGCAGTATTTT. Its protein product is CASSQDQRRDTQYF.

The chain combines TRBV15 with TRBJ1-5, with D possibly TRBD1 on 5 matching bases. Trimming pared 6 bases from V and 2 bases from J, leaving 8 bases between. CDR1 is LNHNV, CDR2 YYDKDF, per germline (reference sequence). The CDR3 contains 13 residues. In DNA form, the CDR3 reads TGTGCCACCAGGATCAGGGGCAATCAGCCCCAGCATTTT. Translation gives CATRIRGNQPQHF.

As for this clone: Other DNA sequences within the sample encode an identical CDR3. This chain uses TRBV27 with TRBJ1-2, with D tentatively TRBD1 (5 bases). The germline V gene encodes CDR1 MNHEY and CDR2 SMNVEV (reference sequence). The V gene lost 2 bases and the J gene lost 2 bases, with 6 bases spanning the gap. This CDR3 comprises 13 residues. The CDR3 DNA sequence: TGTGCCAGCAGTTTAGCAGGGAACTATGGCTACACCTTC. Translation: CASSLAGNYGYTF.

The chain employs TRBV6-1 and TRBJ1-2, with a weak D call TRBD1 (6 bases). Trimming cost V 1 base and J 5 bases, with 11 bases left between them. This CDR3 is 14 amino acids long. In germline, CDR1 is MNHNS, CDR2 SASEGT. CDR3 sequence (DNA): TGTGCCAGCAGTGAAGGCCTTGGACAGTATGGCTACACCTTC. It encodes CASSEGLGQYGYTF.

V gene TRBV5-1 combines with J gene TRBJ2-6; TRBD1 agrees at 7 bases. The CDR3 has 16 residues. CDR1 and CDR2 from the germline V gene are SGHRS and YFSETQ. With 4 bases clipped from V and 2 bases from J, the junction kept 6 bases outside the gene matches. CDR3 DNA: TGCGCCAGCAGCGCCCAGACAGGGACTGGGGCCAACGTCCTGACTTTC. Protein: CASSAQTGTGANVLTF.

The CDR3 sequence is CASSLRGDTQYF. The CDR3 DNA follows: TGTGCCAGCAGTTTACGAGGGGATACGCAGTATTTT. The rearrangement uses TRBV12-3 or TRBV12-4 and TRBJ2-3, with D maybe TRBD2 (5 bases). CDR3 length: 12 residues. The V end was cut by 2 bases, the J end by 6 bases, with 6 bases between.

The gene calls are TRBV28 and TRBJ1-2; unclear D gene. V gave up 1 base and J gave up 8 bases, with 8 bases separating them. The CDR3 sequence is 12 residues long. Germline V gives CDR1 MDHEN, CDR2 SYDVKM. This CDR3 is CASSLSGKGYTF. CDR3 in DNA: TGTGCCAGCAGTTTATCGGGGAAGGGCTACACCTTC.

The rearrangement uses TRBV19 and TRBJ1-2; D remains ambiguous. Between the trimmed V and J ends, which lost 7 bases and 4 bases, there was a span of 19 bases. Germline-derived CDR1 and CDR2 are LNHDA and SQIVND (reference sequence). This CDR3 is built from 15 residues. The CDR3 here is CASIGGGTGAYGYTF. The CDR3 nucleotides are TGTGCCAGTATCGGAGGTGGCACGGGAGCCTATGGCTACACCTTC.

The chain recombines TRBV6-4 with TRBJ2-1; 7 nucleotides match TRBD1. CDR3 length: 12 residues. Germline-derived CDR1 and CDR2 are MRHNA and SNTAGT. V lost 6 bases and J lost 9; bases outside the gene matches: 5. The CDR3: CASSATGAEQFF. In DNA form, the CDR3 reads TGTGCCAGCAGCGCAACAGGGGCTGAGCAGTTCTTC.

The rearrangement uses TRBV6-5 and TRBJ1-2; 7 bases agree with TRBD1. V was clipped by 5 bases and J by 1 base; unmatched bases: 7. CDR1 and CDR2 (germline): MNHEY, SVGAGI. The length of the CDR3 is 15 residues. In nucleotides, the CDR3 is TGTGCCAGCAGTACGACAGGGCCTATTAACTATGGCTACACCTTC. Its protein is CASSTTGPINYGYTF.

The chain has TRBV7-9 and TRBJ1-1; TRBD1 agrees at 10 bases. V lost 2 bases to trimming and J lost 2 bases; unmatched junction nucleotides: 2. CDR3 length equals 15 residues. The V gene's germline CDR1 is SEHNR and CDR2 FQNEAQ (reference sequence). CDR3 in amino acids: CASSLRTGGNTEAFF. The CDR3 region has the DNA TGTGCCAGCAGCTTACGGACAGGGGGAAACACTGAAGCTTTCTTT. Combining the CDR3 with reference TRBV7-9 and TRBJ1-1 gives the whole variable domain DTGVSQNPRHKITKRGQNVTFRCDPISEHNRLYWYRQTLGQGPEFLTYFQNEAQLEKSRLLSDRFSAERPKGSFSTLEIQRTEQGDSAMYLCASSLRTGGNTEAFFGQGTRLTVV.

The chain recombines TRBV4-3 with TRBJ1-1; D may be TRBD1 (6 bases). V lost 0 bases and J 5 bases, leaving 16 bases between the germline ends. The CDR3 has 16 residues. Germline CDR1 reads LGHNA; CDR2 reads YSLEER. CDR3 region: CASSQDQVLGATEAFF. The CDR3 region has the DNA TGCGCCAGCAGCCAAGATCAAGTTTTGGGGGCGACTGAAGCTTTCTTT.

V gene TRBV28 combines with J gene TRBJ1-1; D is unresolved. This CDR3 region has 13 residues. Trimming took off 3 bases at V and 1 base at J, with 6 bases between the two ends. Germline-derived CDR1 and CDR2 are MDHEN and SYDVKM. The CDR3 region has the DNA TGTGCCAGCAGTTTGGTTAGGAACACTGAAGCTTTCTTT. Translated, it gives CASSLVRNTEAFF.

The genes are TRBV7-2 and TRBJ2-5, with D perhaps TRBD2 (7 bases). The CDR3 sequence is 15 residues long. V lost 5 bases to trimming and J lost 2 bases, with 15 bases between them. Germline V gene data show CDR1 as SGHTA and CDR2 as FQGNSA. The CDR3: CASSPGGGGQETQYF. In DNA, the CDR3 is TGTGCCAGCAGCCCTGGGGGCGGGGGACAAGAGACCCAGTACTTC.

This clone has only one observation. The J gene is TRBJ2-5, the V gene TRBV30; TRBD1 is a possible D gene (5 bases). V lost 2 bases to trimming and J lost 5 bases, with 6 bases between them. The CDR3 contains 11 residues. Germline lookup yields CDR1 GTSNPN and CDR2 SVGIG (reference sequence). CDR3 bases: TGTGCCTGGAGTTACAGGGAGACCCAGTACTTC. As protein: CAWSYRETQYF.

The gene calls are TRBV6-5 and TRBJ2-6; D uncertain. Germline assignment: CDR1 MNHEY and CDR2 SVGAGI. Trimming shortened V by 2 bases and J by 1 base, and 3 bases separated the two germline ends. The CDR3 consists of 14 residues. The CDR3 spells CASSYLSGANVLTF. CDR3 in DNA: TGTGCCAGCAGTTACCTTTCTGGGGCCAACGTCCTGACTTTC.

In regard to this clone: Relative to the germline gene, one junction end is altered; a read error may explain this. This chain uses TRBV10-2 with TRBJ2-7, with D unclear. The CDR3 sequence is 13 residues long. Germline CDR1 is WSHSY and CDR2 is SAAADI. This CDR3 is CASSKSSSYEQYF. The CDR3, as DNA: TGCGCCAGCAGTAAGTCTAGCTCCTACGAGCAGTACTTC.

This rearrangement joins TRBV6-5 to TRBJ2-7; 7 nucleotides agree with TRBD1. Germline V lookup: CDR1 MNHEY, CDR2 SVGAGI. Germline trimming cut 2 bases from V and 2 bases from J; bases unmatched to any gene: 6. CDR3 length: 15 residues. This CDR3 is CASSYVQGSAYEQYF. The CDR3 nucleotides are TGTGCCAGCAGTTACGTACAGGGGTCCGCCTACGAGCAGTACTTC.

This rearrangement joins TRBV5-1 to TRBJ2-7; TRBD2 matches 10 bases. This CDR3 has 14 residues. The J segment lost 3 bases and the V segment lost 2 bases, leaving 2 bases of the junction unmatched. Per the germline V gene, CDR1 is SGHRS and CDR2 is YFSETQ. Here the CDR3 DNA reads TGCGCCAGCAGCTTAAGCGGGGGGGACTACGAGCAGTACTTC. Translating it yields CASSLSGGDYEQYF.

The genes are TRBV11-2 and TRBJ1-6, with a weak D call TRBD1 (6 bases). Trimming shortened V by 2 bases and J by 5 bases, and 13 bases separated the two germline ends. This CDR3 is 16 amino acids long. Germline CDR1 is SGHAT and CDR2 is FQNNGV. CDR3 protein: CASSLSTGTNNSPLHF. In DNA form, the CDR3 reads TGTGCCAGCAGCTTATCTACAGGGACCAATAATTCACCCCTCCACTTT. The full variable domain, completed using reference TRBV11-2 and TRBJ1-6, is EAGVAQSPRYKIIEKRQSVAFWCNPISGHATLYWYQQILGQGPKLLIQFQNNGVVDDSQLPKDRFSAERLKGVDSTLKIQPAKLEDSAVYLCASSLSTGTNNSPLHFGNGTRLTVT.

The chain recombines TRBV30 with TRBJ2-5; 13 bases are a match to TRBD2. Germline CDR1 GTSNPN, CDR2 SVGIG (reference sequence). The ends lost 3 bases at V and 3 bases at J; junction bases unmatched: 4. The CDR3 is made up of 15 amino acids. The CDR3 DNA follows: TGTGCCTGGAGGCCGGGACTAGCGGGGAAAGAGACCCAGTACTTC. Protein product: CAWRPGLAGKETQYF. Drawing the rest from reference TRBV30 and TRBJ2-5, the complete variable domain is SQTIHQWPATLVQPVGSPLSLECTVEGTSNPNLYWYRQAAGRGLQLLFYSVGIGQISSEVPQNLSASRPQDRQFILSSKKLLLSDSGFYLCAWRPGLAGKETQYFGPGTRLLVL.